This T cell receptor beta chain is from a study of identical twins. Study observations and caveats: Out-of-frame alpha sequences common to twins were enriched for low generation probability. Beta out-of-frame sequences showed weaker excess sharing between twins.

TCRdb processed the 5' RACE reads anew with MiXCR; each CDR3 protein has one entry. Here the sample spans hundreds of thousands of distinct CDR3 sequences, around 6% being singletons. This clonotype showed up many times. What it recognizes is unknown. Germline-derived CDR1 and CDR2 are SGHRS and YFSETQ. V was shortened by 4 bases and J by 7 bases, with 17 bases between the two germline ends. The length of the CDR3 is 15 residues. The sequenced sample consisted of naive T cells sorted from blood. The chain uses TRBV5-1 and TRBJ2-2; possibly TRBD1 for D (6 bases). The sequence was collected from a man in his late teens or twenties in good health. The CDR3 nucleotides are TGCGCCAGCAGCAAAACCGCAGGGGCGGACGGGGAGCTGTTTTTT. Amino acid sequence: CASSKTAGADGELFF. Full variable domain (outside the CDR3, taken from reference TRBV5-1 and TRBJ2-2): KAGVTQTPRYLIKTRGQQVTLSCSPISGHRSVSWYQQTPGQGLQFLFEYFSETQRNKGNFPGRFSGRQFSNSRSEMNVSTLELGDSALYLCASSKTAGADGELFFGEGSRLTVL.